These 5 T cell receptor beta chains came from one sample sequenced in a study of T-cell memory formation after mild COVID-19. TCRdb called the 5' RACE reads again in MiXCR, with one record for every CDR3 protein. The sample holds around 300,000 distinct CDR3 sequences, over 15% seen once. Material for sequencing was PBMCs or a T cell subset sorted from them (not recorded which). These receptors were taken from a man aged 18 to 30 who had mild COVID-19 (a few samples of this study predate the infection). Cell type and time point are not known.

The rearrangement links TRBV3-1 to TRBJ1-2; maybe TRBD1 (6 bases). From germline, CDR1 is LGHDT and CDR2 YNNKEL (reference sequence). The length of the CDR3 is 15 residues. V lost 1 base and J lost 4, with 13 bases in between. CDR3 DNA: TGTGCCAGCAGCCAAGCGGGGGGCGCCCGCTATGGCTACACCTTC. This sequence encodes CASSQAGGARYGYTF.

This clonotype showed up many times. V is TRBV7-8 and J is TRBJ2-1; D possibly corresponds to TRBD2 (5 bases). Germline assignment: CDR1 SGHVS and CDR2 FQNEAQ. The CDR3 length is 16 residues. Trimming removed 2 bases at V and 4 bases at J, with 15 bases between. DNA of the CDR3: TGTGCCAGCAGCTTATCGCGGGTTTGGGGTTACAATGAGCAGTTCTTC. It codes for CASSLSRVWGYNEQFF.

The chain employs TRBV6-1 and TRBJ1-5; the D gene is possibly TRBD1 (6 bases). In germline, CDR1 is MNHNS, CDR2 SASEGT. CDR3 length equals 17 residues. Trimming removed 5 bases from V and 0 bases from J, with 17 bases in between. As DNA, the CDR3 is TGTGCCAGCAGTTCTACAGGGATGGTCTTTAGCAATCAGCCCCAGCATTTT. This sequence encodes CASSSTGMVFSNQPQHF.

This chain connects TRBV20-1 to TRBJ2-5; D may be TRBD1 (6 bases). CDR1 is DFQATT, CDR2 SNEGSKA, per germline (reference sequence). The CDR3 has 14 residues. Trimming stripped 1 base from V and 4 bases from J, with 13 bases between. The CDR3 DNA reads TGCAGTGCTAGAGTGGGAACAGGGCCAGAGACCCAGTACTTC. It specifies CSARVGTGPETQYF.

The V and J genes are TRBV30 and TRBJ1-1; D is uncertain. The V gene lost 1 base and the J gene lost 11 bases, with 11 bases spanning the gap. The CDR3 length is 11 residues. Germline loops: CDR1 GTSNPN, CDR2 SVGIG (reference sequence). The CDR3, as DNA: TGTGCCTGGAGTGGCGGGGTTTGGGCTTTCTTT. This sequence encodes CAWSGGVWAFF.